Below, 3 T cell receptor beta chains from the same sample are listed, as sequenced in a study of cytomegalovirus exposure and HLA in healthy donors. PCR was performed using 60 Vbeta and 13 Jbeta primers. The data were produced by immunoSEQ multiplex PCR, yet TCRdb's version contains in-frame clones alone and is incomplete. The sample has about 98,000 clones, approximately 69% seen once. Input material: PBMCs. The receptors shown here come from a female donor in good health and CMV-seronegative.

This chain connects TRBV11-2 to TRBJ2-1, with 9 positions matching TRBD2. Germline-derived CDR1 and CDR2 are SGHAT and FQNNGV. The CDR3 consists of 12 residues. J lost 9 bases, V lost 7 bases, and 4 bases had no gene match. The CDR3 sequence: CASTVSGGEQFF. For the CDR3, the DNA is TGTGCCAGCACGGTTAGCGGGGGTGAGCAGTTCTTC.

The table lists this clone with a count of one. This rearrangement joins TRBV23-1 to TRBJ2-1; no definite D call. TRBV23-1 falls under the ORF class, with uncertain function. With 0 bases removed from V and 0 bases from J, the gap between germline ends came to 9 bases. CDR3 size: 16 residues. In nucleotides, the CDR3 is TGCGCCAGCAGTCAATCGGTCCGGTCCTCCTACAATGAGCAGTTCTTC. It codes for CASSQSVRSSYNEQFF.

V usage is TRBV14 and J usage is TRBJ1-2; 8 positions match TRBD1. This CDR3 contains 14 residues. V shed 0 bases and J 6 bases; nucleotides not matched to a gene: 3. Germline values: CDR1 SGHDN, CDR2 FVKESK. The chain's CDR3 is CASSQDNRGNGYTF. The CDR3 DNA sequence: TGTGCCAGCAGCCAAGATAACAGGGGGAATGGCTACACCTTC.